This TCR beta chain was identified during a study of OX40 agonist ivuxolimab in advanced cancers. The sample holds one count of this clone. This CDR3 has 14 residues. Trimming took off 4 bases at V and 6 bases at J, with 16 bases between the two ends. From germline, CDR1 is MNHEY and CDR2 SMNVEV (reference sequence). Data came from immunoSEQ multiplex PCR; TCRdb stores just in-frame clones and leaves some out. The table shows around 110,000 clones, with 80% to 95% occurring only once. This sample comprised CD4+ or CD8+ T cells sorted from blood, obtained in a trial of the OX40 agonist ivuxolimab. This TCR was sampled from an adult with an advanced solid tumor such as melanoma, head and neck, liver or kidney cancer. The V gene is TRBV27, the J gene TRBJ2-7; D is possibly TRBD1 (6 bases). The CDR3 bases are TGTGCCAGCAGTTGGAGAAGACAGGTAGGCGAGCAGTACTTC. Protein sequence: CASSWRRQVGEQYF.